This paragraph reports one T cell receptor beta chain. The age range of participants was roughly 18 to 90 years, with residence in under 25 US areas. With V trimmed by 6 bases and J by 5 bases, 16 bases remained unmatched. The CDR3 runs 17 residues. Per germline, CDR1 SGHRS and CDR2 YFSETQ. The data stem from a study of blood T cell repertoires in COVID-19. Across the study: The United States, Italy and Spain were the sources of the acute and convalescent COVID-19 samples. PBMCs, B-cell-depleted T cells, or T cells provided the cDNA or gDNA that made up the material.

In the authors' workflow: Amplification of reference gene primers provided the estimated nucleated cell counts. Some clones are missing from TCRdb's copy, which holds only in-frame ones; the method was immunoSEQ multiplex PCR. V, J and clone size were drawn from that table, and D and trimming were deduced from the DNA. The table has about 200,000 clones, 75% to 90% seen once. The chain is built from TRBV5-1 and TRBJ2-2; 7 nucleotides align to TRBD1. The source material was PBMCs or T cells enriched from blood (not recorded which). The TCR comes from a woman in her 30s who had recovered from COVID-19. The CDR3 protein is CASKEFGTARGTGELFF. CDR3 bases: TGCGCCAGCAAGGAATTTGGGACAGCCCGAGGGACCGGGGAGCTGTTTTTT. The complete variable domain, with remaining parts taken from reference TRBV5-1 and TRBJ2-2, reads KAGVTQTPRYLIKTRGQQVTLSCSPISGHRSVSWYQQTPGQGLQFLFEYFSETQRNKGNFPGRFSGRQFSNSRSEMNVSTLELGDSALYLCASKEFGTARGTGELFFGEGSRLTVL.